This T cell receptor (beta chain) was retrieved from a study of blood T cells in healthy people across ages. CDR3 length: 14 residues. Germline CDR1 reads DFQATT; CDR2 reads SNEGSKA (reference sequence). Trimming shortened V by 2 bases and J by 2 bases, and 12 bases separated the two germline ends. Each sample gave at least 6.5 million isolated PBMCs. Primers used in a second PCR of about 6 to 11 cycles were a sample-barcoded 5' primer and a J-beta primer mix. MiXCR, applied by TCRdb to the 5' RACE reads, yields one record per CDR3 protein. The sample records around 670,000 distinct CDR3 sequences, approximately 30% being singletons. A note on this clonotype: Antigen unknown.

Study-wide results and limits: Observed TCR beta diversity showed a strong correlation with the percentage of naive T cells as measured by flow cytometry.

The sequencing sample was made of blood. The gene calls are TRBV20-1 and TRBJ1-1; D gene unclear. The sequence came from a woman older than 75 in good health. In DNA form, the CDR3 reads TGCAGTGCTAGACCCCCGCAGCTTAACACTGAAGCTTTCTTT. As protein: CSARPPQLNTEAFF.